This T cell receptor beta chain derives from a study of T-cell reconstitution after alpha-beta-depleted transplantation in children. This clonotype was counted a few times. Molecular barcoding with unique molecular identifiers was used for the TCRbeta library. One entry per CDR3 protein, called by TCRdb with MiXCR from the PCR reads. The table has about 540,000 distinct CDR3 sequences, 15% to 20% seen once. This CDR3 spans 13 amino acids. Deletions cut 6 bases from V and 7 bases from J, with 16 bases between. Germline V gives CDR1 MNHEY, CDR2 SMNVEV (reference sequence). The starting material was PBMCs from the stem cell graft donor, obtained from the stem cell graft. This sequence originates from a human donor who donated a stem cell graft to a child with acute lymphoblastic leukemia. V usage is TRBV27 and J usage is TRBJ2-7, with D tentatively TRBD1 (5 bases). Here the CDR3 DNA reads TGTGCCAGCAGCCGGCTGGACACGGTGGAGCAGTACTTC. Its translation is CASSRLDTVEQYF.